The sequence of this TCR beta chain was determined in a study of CD8+ T cells in alopecia areata. TCR sequencing used cDNA made by reverse transcription of extracted RNA. TCRdb keeps only in-frame clones here, not all; method: immunoSEQ multiplex PCR. The table lists about 190,000 clones, about 60% of them singletons. The germline gives CDR1 GTSNPN, CDR2 SVGIG (reference sequence). V shed 0 bases and J shed 6 bases, with 6 bases lying between them. The CDR3 is 12 residues long. Treatment denoted: oral pan-JAK inhibitor, 5-10 mg twice daily. Individuals with alopecia areata gave both lesional scalp punch biopsies and peripheral blood for collection.

The rearrangement links TRBV30 to TRBJ1-5, with D unresolved. This sequence originates from a human donor with alopecia areata. The sequences come from CD8+ T cells sorted from blood, collected at week 24, from a patient treated with tofacitinib. CDR3 protein: CAWSVGGQPQHF. The DNA of the CDR3 is TGTGCCTGGAGTGTAGGTGGTCAGCCCCAGCATTTT.